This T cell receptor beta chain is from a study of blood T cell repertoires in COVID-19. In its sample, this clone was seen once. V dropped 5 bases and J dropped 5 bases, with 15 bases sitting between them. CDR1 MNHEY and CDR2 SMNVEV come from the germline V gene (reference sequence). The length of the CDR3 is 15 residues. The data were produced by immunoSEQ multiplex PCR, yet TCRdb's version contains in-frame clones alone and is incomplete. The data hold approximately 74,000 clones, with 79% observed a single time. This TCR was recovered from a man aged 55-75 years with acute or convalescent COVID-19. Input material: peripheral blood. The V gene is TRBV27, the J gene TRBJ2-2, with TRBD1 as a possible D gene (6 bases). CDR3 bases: TGTGCCAGCAGTCAACAGGGTGCAGGGACCGGGGAGCTGTTTTTT. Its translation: CASSQQGAGTGELFF.